The 16 T cell receptor beta chains in this list originate from one sample, sequenced in a study of blood T cell repertoires in COVID-19. The data were produced by immunoSEQ multiplex PCR, yet TCRdb's version contains in-frame clones alone and is incomplete. The data hold around 99,000 clones, with 83% observed a single time. The sample was peripheral blood. Receptor source: a woman aged 55-70 years with acute or convalescent COVID-19.

The chain employs TRBV7-9 and TRBJ1-2; no clear D. Trimming cost V 7 bases and J 8 bases, with 14 bases left between them. The CDR3 has 12 residues. CDR1 is SEHNR, CDR2 FQNEAQ, per germline (reference sequence). Written as DNA, the CDR3 is TGTGCCAGCACCGCCGGCGAGGTAGGCTACACCTTC. Amino acid sequence: CASTAGEVGYTF.

This chain uses TRBV3-1 (or the pseudogene TRBV3-2) with TRBJ2-3; TRBD2 matches 7 bases. The trim removed 3 bases at V and 7 bases at J, leaving 10 bases unmatched. Germline V gives CDR1 LGHDT, CDR2 YNNKEL (reference sequence). The CDR3 is made up of 15 amino acids. The CDR3 nucleotides read TGTGCCAGCAGCCAGTCTAGCGGAAGGTCAAATACGCAGTATTTT. Its protein product is CASSQSSGRSNTQYF.

The rearrangement joins TRBV5-6 to TRBJ1-1; D possibly corresponds to TRBD1 (6 bases). CDR3 length equals 14 residues. V lost 4 bases, J lost 4 bases, and 14 bases lay in between. Germline V lookup: CDR1 SGHDT, CDR2 YYEEEE. The CDR3 DNA is TGTGCCAGCAGCGGTCGGGTCAGGGGCACTGAAGCTTTCTTT. Its protein product is CASSGRVRGTEAFF.

The chain employs TRBV3-1 (or the pseudogene TRBV3-2) and TRBJ1-4, with 7 bases lining up with TRBD1. This CDR3 region has 16 residues. The germline V gene encodes CDR1 LGHDT and CDR2 YNNKEL (reference sequence). The V segment lost 3 bases and the J segment 3 bases; nucleotides outside the gene matches: 7. CDR3 in DNA: TGTGCCAGCAGCCAGGAGGGGGCGAGGGCTAATGAAAAACTGTTTTTT. It yields the protein CASSQEGARANEKLFF.

About this clone: The sample has other DNA sequences that encode this CDR3 too. The chain links TRBV5-1 to TRBJ2-3; 9 nucleotides align to TRBD1. With V trimmed by 0 bases and J by 3 bases, 2 bases remained unmatched. Germline V gene sequence: CDR1 SGHRS, CDR2 YFSETQ. The CDR3 extends over 15 amino acids. The CDR3, as DNA: TGCGCCAGCAGCTTGGCCGGGACAGGGACAGATACGCAGTATTTT. Translated: CASSLAGTGTDTQYF. The full variable domain, with the rest looked up from reference TRBV5-1 and TRBJ2-3, is KAGVTQTPRYLIKTRGQQVTLSCSPISGHRSVSWYQQTPGQGLQFLFEYFSETQRNKGNFPGRFSGRQFSNSRSEMNVSTLELGDSALYLCASSLAGTGTDTQYFGPGTRLTVL.

The chain carries TRBV4-3 and TRBJ2-1; tentatively, D is TRBD2 (6 bases). The V end lost 0 bases, the J end lost 5 bases, and 11 bases lay between the germline ends. CDR1 LGHNA and CDR2 YSLEER come from the germline V gene. CDR3 size: 15 residues. The CDR3 spells CASSQDLRGNNEQFF. The DNA for the CDR3 is TGCGCCAGCAGCCAAGATTTGCGCGGGAACAATGAGCAGTTCTTC.

This chain joins TRBV7-9 and TRBJ2-5; 10 bases are shared with TRBD1. Germline V gene lookup returns CDR1 SEHNR and CDR2 FQNEAQ (reference sequence). This CDR3 has 16 residues. V dropped 5 bases and J dropped 4; count of bases not matched to a gene: 10. The CDR3 region is CASSPPGQGGSETQYF. The DNA of the CDR3 is TGTGCCAGCAGCCCACCCGGACAGGGGGGATCAGAGACCCAGTACTTC.

This clone occurred a few times. The chain couples TRBV7-8 to TRBJ2-1; perhaps TRBD2 as D (5 bases). V lost 1 base and J 4 bases, leaving 8 bases between the germline ends. The CDR3 sequence is 14 residues long. Germline-derived CDR1 and CDR2 are SGHVS and FQNEAQ. CDR3 sequence reads: CASSLVGRYNEQFF. CDR3 coding DNA: TGTGCCAGCAGCTTAGTGGGGAGATACAATGAGCAGTTCTTC.

The rearrangement joins TRBV28 to TRBJ2-3; 7 bases line up with TRBD1. V lost 8 bases, J lost 2 bases, and 7 bases stayed unmatched. Germline V lookup: CDR1 MDHEN, CDR2 SYDVKM. CDR3 size: 14 residues. The CDR3 protein is CASAGTDSTDTQYF. The CDR3 coding sequence is TGTGCCAGCGCCGGGACAGATTCCACAGATACGCAGTATTTT.

This chain uses TRBV28 with TRBJ2-1, with D tentatively TRBD2 (5 bases). This CDR3 is built from 15 residues. V was clipped by 6 bases and J by 0 bases, with 12 bases between them. CDR1 is MDHEN and CDR2 is SYDVKM in the germline V gene. As DNA, the CDR3 is TGTGCCAGCAGCCCCGGACTCCCCTCCTACAATGAGCAGTTCTTC. Protein sequence: CASSPGLPSYNEQFF.

This clone has a handful of counts. Other nucleotide sequences in the sample specify the same CDR3. The chain has TRBV7-2 and TRBJ2-2, with 7 positions matching TRBD2. V gave up 3 bases and J gave up 5 bases; unmatched junction bases: 3. The CDR3 is 14 residues long. CDR1 is SGHTA and CDR2 is FQGNSA in the germline V gene. DNA for the CDR3: TGTGCCAGCAGCTTTCAGGGAGGGACCGGGGAGCTGTTTTTT. As protein: CASSFQGGTGELFF.

This chain connects TRBV3-1 (or the pseudogene TRBV3-2) to TRBJ2-3; maybe TRBD2 (6 bases). CDR1 and CDR2 (germline): LGHDT, YNNKEL (reference sequence). This CDR3 spans 15 amino acids. With 4 bases removed from V and 2 bases from J, the gap between germline ends came to 13 bases. The CDR3 DNA reads as TGTGCCAGCAGCCCTGGACTAACGTTCACAGATACGCAGTATTTT. This codes for CASSPGLTFTDTQYF.

The chain carries TRBV23-1 and TRBJ1-5, with D possibly being TRBD1 (5 bases). TRBV23-1 is an ORF, and what it does is uncertain. CDR3 size: 19 residues. Trimming shortened V by 7 bases and J by 2 bases, and 27 bases separated the two germline ends. In DNA form, the CDR3 reads TGCGCCAGCAATCGGGGAGGGGCTAAACCGAGGAGGGGCAATCAGCCCCAGCATTTT. Protein: CASNRGGAKPRRGNQPQHF.

The V call is TRBV24-1, the J call TRBJ2-1; 11 nucleotides align to TRBD2. J was trimmed by 9 bases and V by 10 bases; bases with no gene match: 10. Germline-derived CDR1 and CDR2 are KGHDR and SFDVKD. CDR3 size: 14 residues. The CDR3 DNA reads TGTGCCACAAACGGACTAGCGGGCGACACTGAGCAGTTCTTC. Translating it yields CATNGLAGDTEQFF.

The chain carries TRBV3-1 (or the pseudogene TRBV3-2) and TRBJ1-1; D unclear. Trimming took 11 bases from V and 4 from J, leaving 17 bases between them. Germline V lookup: CDR1 LGHDT, CDR2 YNNKEL (reference sequence). This CDR3 has 13 residues. The CDR3 nucleotides are TGTGCCGCAGGCCGGGGAGAGGTCACTGAAGCTTTCTTT. Translation gives CAAGRGEVTEAFF.

V and J are TRBV27 and TRBJ1-1; D possibly corresponds to TRBD1 (5 bases). V was cut by 2 bases and J by 4 bases, with 11 bases left in between. The length of the CDR3 is 14 residues. CDR1 MNHEY and CDR2 SMNVEV come from the germline V gene (reference sequence). The CDR3 is CASSLGGVGTEAFF. As DNA, the CDR3 is TGTGCCAGCAGTTTAGGGGGGGTAGGCACTGAAGCTTTCTTT.